The 17 T cell receptor beta chains reported below all come from one sample, sequenced in a study of spatial heterogeneity in lung cancer. One entry per CDR3 protein results from TCRdb running MiXCR on the 5' RACE reads. The repertoire consists of 40,000 or so distinct CDR3 sequences, with 7.5% occurring once and the leading ten covering roughly 28%. Time point specified: sample taken at primary tumor resection. Unsorted whole RNA from tumor, nontumor lung or frozen PBMC underwent sequencing. Sequences were derived from PBMCs, sampled at surgery. All receptors derive from a male donor with early-stage non-small cell lung cancer.

The sample holds many counts of this clonotype. This chain uses TRBV5-1 with TRBJ1-1, with TRBD1 matching over 8 bases. Per the germline V gene, CDR1 is SGHRS and CDR2 is YFSETQ. The CDR3 consists of 14 residues. V dropped 3 bases and J dropped 0; count of bases not matched to a gene: 1. The CDR3 region is CASSSGQVNTEAFF. DNA of the CDR3: TGCGCCAGCAGCTCGGGACAGGTGAACACTGAAGCTTTCTTT.

The CDR3 region has the DNA TGCGCCAGCAGCCAAGATGACAGGGACTTCTATGGCTACACCTTC. This sequence encodes CASSQDDRDFYGYTF. The chain carries TRBV4-1 and TRBJ1-2; TRBD1 matches at 7 bases. This CDR3 has 15 residues. Unmatched junction bases numbered 5, after V lost 0 bases and J lost 4 bases. The germline gives CDR1 MGHRA, CDR2 YSYEKL.

The sample holds many counts of this clonotype. The chain recombines TRBV27 with TRBJ2-7, with D perhaps matching TRBD1 or TRBD2 (5 bases each). Trimming cost V 3 bases and J 0 bases, with 12 bases left between them. The CDR3 has 15 amino acids. The germline CDR1 and CDR2 sequences are MNHEY and SMNVEV (reference sequence). DNA for the CDR3: TGTGCCAGCAGTTTGAGGGGTTACAGCTCCTACGAGCAGTACTTC. Amino acids: CASSLRGYSSYEQYF.

This clonotype was seen a few times. The chain is built from TRBV20-1 and TRBJ2-5; D not resolved. CDR1 DFQATT and CDR2 SNEGSKA come from the germline V gene (reference sequence). This CDR3 has 11 amino acids. CDR3 bases: TGCAGCTGTCAAGGATCGCCTAGAGAGTACTTC. Amino acid sequence: CSCQGSPREYF.

This clonotype was recorded at least ten times. The CDR3 loop reads CASSRGLGSNQPQHF. The CDR3 DNA is TGTGCCAGCAGCCGGGGGTTGGGGAGCAATCAGCCCCAGCATTTT. The gene calls are TRBV7-9 and TRBJ1-5; TRBD1 might be the D (5 bases). The CDR3 extends over 15 amino acids. Deletions cut 5 bases from V and 1 base from J, with 12 bases between. Germline V gene sequence: CDR1 SEHNR, CDR2 FQNEAQ (reference sequence). Drawing the rest from reference TRBV7-9 and TRBJ1-5, the complete variable domain is DTGVSQNPRHKITKRGQNVTFRCDPISEHNRLYWYRQTLGQGPEFLTYFQNEAQLEKSRLLSDRFSAERPKGSFSTLEIQRTEQGDSAMYLCASSRGLGSNQPQHFGDGTRLSIL.

This clonotype was observed at least ten times. CDR3 sequence reads: CASSLVRDRVYIQYF. In DNA, the CDR3 is TGTGCCAGCAGTTTAGTCCGGGACAGGGTATACATTCAGTACTTC. This rearrangement joins TRBV12-3 or TRBV12-4 to TRBJ2-4; 9 bases agree with TRBD1. This CDR3 contains 15 residues. Trimming took 1 base from V and 8 from J; bases not matched to a gene: 6.

This clonotype appeared many times. The chain employs TRBV6-2 or TRBV6-3 and TRBJ1-5; no clear D. CDR3 length: 13 amino acids. V was trimmed by 4 bases and J by 7 bases, leaving 11 bases between them. CDR1 and CDR2 from the germline V gene are MNHEY and SVGEGT. The chain's CDR3 is CASSFSKGQPQHF. Here the CDR3 DNA reads TGTGCCAGCAGTTTCTCCAAGGGCCAGCCCCAGCATTTT.

V usage is TRBV20-1 and J usage is TRBJ2-1; weak D call: TRBD2 (5 bases). V lost 5 bases, J lost 4 bases, and 33 bases lay in between. This CDR3 region has 20 residues. Germline V gives CDR1 DFQATT, CDR2 SNEGSKA (reference sequence). The CDR3 protein is CSAPSGDYGRNMWDYNEQFF. DNA of the CDR3: TGCAGTGCTCCTTCTGGAGACTACGGAAGAAACATGTGGGATTACAATGAGCAGTTCTTC.

The CDR3 here is CASSFWGSSSYNEQFF. In DNA, the CDR3 is TGTGCCAGCAGCTTTTGGGGGTCGAGCTCCTACAATGAGCAGTTCTTC. V and J are TRBV7-6 and TRBJ2-1; D assignment may be TRBD1 or TRBD2 (5 bases each). Trimming took 3 bases from V and 0 from J, leaving 12 bases between them. The CDR3 is 16 residues long. Germline V gene lookup returns CDR1 SGHVS and CDR2 FNYEAQ.

In this sample, this clonotype turned up many times. The J gene is TRBJ2-1, the V gene TRBV7-2, with 12 positions matching TRBD2. Germline CDR1 is SGHTA and CDR2 is FQGNSA. Trimming at V came to 4 bases and at J to 12 bases, leaving 7 bases not matched to a gene. The CDR3 has 14 amino acids. CDR3 nucleotides: TGTGCCAGCAGCTCGGGACTAGCGGGCCCCCCGCAGTTCTTC. It yields the protein CASSSGLAGPPQFF.

This clonotype has ten or more counts. J is TRBJ2-3 and V is TRBV7-3; D is undetermined. V lost 4 bases and J lost 2, with 13 bases in between. Germline values: CDR1 SGHTA, CDR2 FQGTGA. The CDR3 contains 15 residues. For the CDR3, the DNA is TGTGCCAGCAGCTCCCGGCCGGCATTCACAGATACGCAGTATTTT. It is translated as CASSSRPAFTDTQYF.

The CDR3 protein is CSARASGRNTEAFF. CDR3 DNA: TGCAGTGCTAGAGCCTCCGGACGGAACACTGAAGCTTTCTTT. The genes are TRBV20-1 and TRBJ1-1; D ambiguous. The CDR3 loop spans 14 amino acids. V was shortened by 1 base and J by 1 base, with 10 bases between the two germline ends. Germline V gene sequence: CDR1 DFQATT, CDR2 SNEGSKA (reference sequence).

The sample holds many counts of this clonotype. The chain has TRBV28 and TRBJ1-2; no firm D call. The germline CDR1 and CDR2 sequences are MDHEN and SYDVKM. V gave up 6 bases and J gave up 5 bases, with 10 bases separating them. This CDR3 is built from 12 residues. The CDR3 spells CASRSTSYGYTF. The CDR3 DNA follows: TGTGCCAGCAGATCAACAAGTTATGGCTACACCTTC.

The chain recombines TRBV4-3 with TRBJ2-2; 7 nucleotides align to TRBD2. The germline V gene encodes CDR1 LGHNA and CDR2 YSLEER. V shed 3 bases, J shed 6 bases, and the junction held 4 bases outside the gene matches. The CDR3 extends over 14 amino acids. CDR3 residues: CASSHLRGAGELFF. The DNA for the CDR3 is TGCGCCAGCAGCCATCTCCGGGGGGCCGGGGAGCTGTTTTTT.

The table lists this clonotype with many counts. In DNA form, the CDR3 reads TGTGCCACCCACTTGCGGCGAAAGGCGTCAGCCAACTATGGCTACACCTTC. Protein: CATHLRRKASANYGYTF. The chain combines TRBV3-1 with TRBJ1-2; D is ambiguous. V lost 10 bases, J lost 2 bases, and 26 bases lay in between. Germline V lookup: CDR1 LGHDT, CDR2 YNNKEL (reference sequence). This CDR3 contains 17 residues.

This clonotype came up many times. J is TRBJ2-7 and V is TRBV20-1; 7 bases agree with TRBD2. The CDR3 loop spans 15 amino acids. The J segment lost 4 bases and the V segment lost 6 bases, leaving 15 bases of the junction unmatched. Per the germline V gene, CDR1 is DFQATT and CDR2 is SNEGSKA (reference sequence). CDR3 sequence (DNA): TGCAGTGCCGGTTCTGCTAGCGGCTTAAGGTACGAGCAGTACGTC. Translating gives CSAGSASGLRYEQYV.

The rearrangement links TRBV7-9 to TRBJ1-1; D is perhaps TRBD1 (5 bases). V dropped 4 bases and J dropped 4 bases, with 19 bases sitting between them. The V gene's germline CDR1 is SEHNR and CDR2 FQNEAQ (reference sequence). This CDR3 region has 16 residues. The CDR3 here is CASSSRGDPSFTEAFF. The CDR3 nucleotides are TGTGCCAGCAGCTCCCGGGGCGACCCCTCGTTCACTGAAGCTTTCTTT.